This passage covers 20 T cell receptor beta chains from one sample sequenced in a study of blood T cells in healthy people across ages (dated by TCRdb to 2013 to 2016). The protocol used for the library was 5' RACE. TCRdb lists the instrument as Illumina HiSeq 2500. A second PCR of roughly 6 to 12 cycles was performed with a sample-barcoded 5' primer and a J-beta primer mix. TCRdb ran its own pipeline on the public reads, namely fastp trimming at Q25 and MiXCR clone calling, and kept in-frame beta chains. CDR3 protein duplicates are merged, each entry listing the most common genes and DNA. The sample table holds hundreds of thousands of distinct CDR3 sequences, of which around 28% were seen once. The ten most abundant clones make up around a sixth of the sample. The sequencing sample was made of blood. The receptors stem from an elderly woman in good health.

The table lists this clonotype with a few counts. One junction end does not reproduce the germline sequence, and a read error may be involved. The chain carries TRBV6-2 or TRBV6-3 and TRBJ2-5; 9 bases are shared with TRBD1. TRBJ2-7 explains the end of the DNA better; the J call may be wrong. Germline V lookup: CDR1 MNHEY, CDR2 SVGEGT. This CDR3 comprises 15 residues. The CDR3 DNA follows: TGTGCCAACAGTTACCCGGGACAGGGCCTCTACGAGCAGTACTTC. Translating gives CANSYPGQGLYEQYF.

This clonotype occurred many times. This chain uses TRBV5-1 with TRBJ1-2, with 7 bases fitting TRBD1. This CDR3 spans 13 amino acids. The germline V gene has CDR1 SGHRS and CDR2 YFSETQ. With V trimmed by 4 bases and J by 8 bases, 8 bases remained unmatched. CDR3 sequence: CASSEVTGDGYTF. The CDR3 coding sequence is TGCGCCAGCAGCGAAGTCACAGGGGACGGCTACACCTTC.

This clonotype was seen at least ten times. The rearrangement links TRBV2 to TRBJ2-1; TRBD2 agrees at 7 bases. The germline CDR1 and CDR2 sequences are SNHLY and FYNNEI. This CDR3 has 15 amino acids. The junction had 4 bases not matched to a gene; V was cut back by 2 bases and J by 3 bases. The CDR3 protein is CASSEKRGHYNEQFF. Here the CDR3 DNA reads TGTGCCAGCAGTGAAAAGCGGGGCCACTACAATGAGCAGTTCTTC.

This clonotype was counted at least ten times. This chain uses TRBV6-5 with TRBJ2-3; no definite D call. The CDR3 totals 11 residues. V was shortened by 5 bases and J by 7 bases, with 7 bases between the two germline ends. The germline V gene encodes CDR1 MNHEY and CDR2 SVGAGI. CDR3 DNA: TGTGCCAGCAGTACCCGATATACGCAGTATTTT. Translated, it gives CASSTRYTQYF.

This clonotype came up many times. The rearrangement uses TRBV7-9 and TRBJ2-1, with unresolved D. Germline assignment: CDR1 SEHNR and CDR2 FQNEAQ (reference sequence). With 6 bases removed from V and 5 bases from J, the gap between germline ends came to 17 bases. The CDR3 is 15 residues long. CDR3 coding DNA: TGTGCCAGCAGGCGTAGTAGGGATAGGGACAATGAGCAGTTCTTC. Its protein is CASRRSRDRDNEQFF.

On this clonotype itself: Since a much larger clone is just one base distant, this may be a read error. V is TRBV7-2 and J is TRBJ2-7; 10 bases map to TRBD2. V shed 4 bases, J shed 7 bases, and the junction held 7 bases outside the gene matches. The CDR3 contains 14 residues. The germline CDR1 and CDR2 sequences are SGHTA and FQGNSA. The CDR3, as DNA: TGTGCCAGCAGCTCTCTAGCGGGGGCAGGTGAGCAGTACTTC. Protein: CASSSLAGAGEQYF.

This clonotype was counted at least ten times. This CDR3 is CSSVKAGADYGYTF. Here the CDR3 DNA reads TGCAGTTCAGTAAAGGCGGGGGCTGACTATGGCTACACCTTC. V and J are TRBV20-1 and TRBJ1-2; TRBD1 is a possible D gene (6 bases). V was clipped by 8 bases and J by 3 bases, with 19 bases between them. There are 14 residues in the CDR3. Germline V gene data show CDR1 as DFQATT and CDR2 as SNEGSKA (reference sequence).

Turning to this clonotype: One base away lies a much larger clone, so this may be a sequencing read error. The chain combines TRBV4-3 with TRBJ1-6; D gene unclear. Germline lookup yields CDR1 LGHNA and CDR2 YSLEER. The CDR3 consists of 14 residues. CDR3 region: CASSQDLDNLPLHF. CDR3 nucleotides: TGCGCCAGCAGCCAAGACTTGGATAATTTACCCCTCCACTTT.

This clonotype was seen ten or more times. The genes are TRBV20-1 and TRBJ2-3, with TRBD2 as a possible D gene (6 bases). Trimming stripped 3 bases from V and 6 bases from J, with 16 bases between. CDR3 length: 14 amino acids. Germline V lookup: CDR1 DFQATT, CDR2 SNEGSKA (reference sequence). The CDR3 is CSASAGRFRDTQYF. The CDR3 DNA reads as TGCAGTGCTAGTGCAGGGAGGTTTAGGGATACGCAGTATTTT.

Only a few counts were recorded for this clonotype. The J gene is TRBJ1-1, the V gene TRBV12-3 or TRBV12-4; D possibly corresponds to TRBD1 (5 bases). V was cut by 3 bases and J by 0 bases, with 8 bases left in between. The CDR3 extends over 14 amino acids. CDR3 DNA sequence: TGTGCCAGCAGTTTTGACAGACTGAACACTGAAGCTTTCTTT. This translates into CASSFDRLNTEAFF.

The J gene is TRBJ2-3, the V gene TRBV13, with unresolved D. The CDR3 runs to 14 residues. V was pared by 3 bases and J by 0 bases, with 7 bases between. Germline V lookup: CDR1 PRHDT, CDR2 FYEKMQ (reference sequence). The CDR3 spells CASSLKTSTDTQYF. As DNA, the CDR3 is TGTGCCAGCAGCTTGAAAACTAGCACAGATACGCAGTATTTT.

The chain has TRBV3-1 and TRBJ2-4; D not resolved. V was shortened by 2 bases and J by 15 bases, with 14 bases between the two germline ends. There are 12 residues in the CDR3. Looked up from germline, CDR1 is LGHDT and CDR2 is YNNKEL (reference sequence). The CDR3 sequence is CASSQTSYEPYF. The CDR3 DNA reads as TGTGCCAGCAGCCAAACGTCCTACGAGCCGTACTTC.

The chain links TRBV5-1 to TRBJ2-1, with D tentatively TRBD1 or TRBD2 (6 bases each). The J call may not be correct, given that the DNA end is closer to TRBJ2-7. Per the germline V gene, CDR1 is SGHRS and CDR2 is YFSETQ. The CDR3 covers 16 residues. The CDR3 loop reads CASSLAGAPSYNEQYF. The CDR3 nucleotides read TGCGCCAGCAGCTTGGCGGGGGCCCCCTCCTACAATGAGCAGTACTTC.

This clonotype was found many times. The genes are TRBV20-1 and TRBJ2-3; 12 bases line up with TRBD2. Germline V gene sequence: CDR1 DFQATT, CDR2 SNEGSKA (reference sequence). This CDR3 is 16 amino acids long. J lost 2 bases, V lost 3 bases, and 6 bases had no gene match. The CDR3 nucleotides are TGCAGTGCTAGTGAACGACTAGCGGGGGTCACAGATACGCAGTATTTT. Protein product: CSASERLAGVTDTQYF.

Note on this clonotype: An end of the junction does not agree with germline; a read error may underlie this. The chain recombines TRBV28 with TRBJ2-7, with TRBD1 matching 8 bases. This CDR3 has 14 residues. CDR1 MDHEN and CDR2 SYDVKM come from the germline V gene. CDR3 in DNA: TGTGTCAGCAGTTTAGGGACAGGCTCCTACGAGCAGTACTTC. Its protein product is CVSSLGTGSYEQYF.

The genes are TRBV11-2 and TRBJ2-2; possibly TRBD1 for D (5 bases). This CDR3 is 22 amino acids long. V lost 5 bases and J lost 1, with 32 bases in between. From germline, CDR1 is SGHAT and CDR2 FQNNGV. The CDR3 region is CASSLLPSFLWKQGMNTGELFF. CDR3 DNA sequence: TGTGCCAGCAGCCTACTACCGTCGTTTCTTTGGAAGCAGGGAATGAACACCGGGGAGCTGTTTTTT. Together with reference TRBV11-2 and TRBJ2-2, the CDR3 gives the full variable domain: EAGVAQSPRYKIIEKRQSVAFWCNPISGHATLYWYQQILGQGPKLLIQFQNNGVVDDSQLPKDRFSAERLKGVDSTLKIQPAKLEDSAVYLCASSLLPSFLWKQGMNTGELFFGEGSRLTVL.

This clonotype was seen ten or more times. This sequence joins TRBV15 and TRBJ2-7; 10 bases map to TRBD2. The CDR3 is 16 residues long. Unmatched junction bases numbered 7, after V lost 0 bases and J lost 5 bases. Germline V gene lookup returns CDR1 LNHNV and CDR2 YYDKDF (reference sequence). The CDR3 coding sequence is TGTGCCACCAGCAGAGATAAAAGCGGGGGGGCCCACGAGCAGTACTTC. Protein sequence: CATSRDKSGGAHEQYF.

Remarks on this clonotype: A read error may explain this, as a much larger clone is one base away. The CDR3 is CAGSQGVWYEQYF. For the CDR3, the DNA is TGTGCCGGCAGTCAAGGGGTGTGGTACGAGCAGTACTTC. This rearrangement joins TRBV6-2 or TRBV6-3 to TRBJ2-7; a weak D match, TRBD1 (5 bases). CDR1 is MNHEY, CDR2 SVGEGT, per germline. This CDR3 is 13 amino acids long.

This clonotype was seen a few times. V usage is TRBV7-6 and J usage is TRBJ1-4; tentative D call: TRBD1 (6 bases). V was shortened by 1 base and J by 10 bases, with 19 bases between the two germline ends. This CDR3 has 16 amino acids. The V gene's germline CDR1 is SGHVS and CDR2 FNYEAQ. CDR3 residues: CASSLGGAGRTGKLFF. The CDR3 coding sequence is TGTGCCAGCAGCTTAGGGGGGGCAGGGCGTACCGGAAAACTGTTTTTT.

As regards this clonotype: The junction shows a germline mismatch at one end, possibly a read error. V is TRBV18 and J is TRBJ2-1, with D perhaps TRBD2 (6 bases). This CDR3 has 15 residues. CDR1 is KGHSH and CDR2 is LQKENI in the germline V gene. The CDR3 DNA sequence: TGTGCCAGCTCACCACCGGGGCCGGACTACAGTGAGCAGTTCTTC. The encoded protein is CASSPPGPDYSEQFF.